This TCR beta chain appears in the sequencing data of a study of cytomegalovirus exposure and HLA in healthy donors. Losses at the gene ends were 4 bases for V and 0 bases for J; bases not matched to a gene: 8. This CDR3 region has 16 residues. Per germline, CDR1 SGHNT and CDR2 YYREEE (reference sequence). Primers for the PCR totalled 60 Vbeta and 13 Jbeta. TCRdb's copy holds only in-frame clones and misses some; the assay was immunoSEQ multiplex PCR. The table records approximately 140,000 clones, around 72% of them present only once. Specimen: PBMCs. This chain connects TRBV5-4 to TRBJ1-1; 8 bases line up with TRBD1. The source is a woman aged 40 to 49 in good health and CMV-seronegative. CDR3 amino acids: CASSPGTGGMNTEAFF. The DNA for the CDR3 is TGTGCCAGCAGCCCAGGGACAGGAGGGATGAACACTGAAGCTTTCTTT.